Sequencing of this T cell receptor beta chain was carried out in a study of T cell clonotyping in hematopoietic cell transplantation. In the study overall: Pretransplant recipient samples were taken after cytoreduction. General study points: After transplant, recipient diversity fell while pathologically expanded clonotypes grew through day 180. At the given depth, recipient repertoires were over 95% de novo clonotypes.

This CDR3 spans 13 amino acids. Trimming took off 3 bases at V and 5 bases at J, with 10 bases between the two ends. The germline V gene has CDR1 GTSNPN and CDR2 SVGIG (reference sequence). Time point indicated: recipient sample about 28 days before transplant, after cytoreduction. Recipient blood drawn about 28 days pretransplant and days 30, 100, 180 after. Clones were read by immunoSEQ multiplex PCR, and TCRdb kept only the in-frame ones, dropping some. Among more than 70,000 clones listed, almost 97% were seen once. In the case of this clone: Its specificity is not known.

J is TRBJ1-4 and V is TRBV30; no clear D. Sequencing was performed on peripheral blood mononuclear cells, taken before stem cell transplant. The sequence came from a woman in her 50s with acute myeloid leukemia. Some clones in this sample may be carry-over from other donors' samples. CDR3 coding DNA: TGTGCCTGGAGGAGTAGTGTGAATGAAAAACTGTTTTTT. Its translation is CAWRSSVNEKLFF.